This passage covers 20 T cell receptor beta chains from one sample sequenced in a study of blood T cell repertoires in COVID-19. TCRdb keeps only in-frame clones here, not all; method: immunoSEQ multiplex PCR. The data contain 160,000 or so clones, roughly 90% of them seen just once; the ten biggest clones take up over 15%. Sequenced material: peripheral blood. Receptor source: a man aged 60-69 years with active or convalescent COVID-19.

The gene calls are TRBV3-1 (or the pseudogene TRBV3-2) and TRBJ2-1, with D tentatively TRBD2 (5 bases). Trimming left V 1 base short and J 10 bases short, with 8 bases between. CDR1 and CDR2 (germline): LGHDT, YNNKEL (reference sequence). The length of the CDR3 is 12 residues. CDR3 in DNA: TGTGCCAGCAGCCAAGGAGGGAACGAGCAGTTCTTC. Translated: CASSQGGNEQFF.

V usage is TRBV9 and J usage is TRBJ2-2; TRBD1 aligns across 8 bases. The CDR3 contains 16 residues. With V trimmed by 4 bases and J by 1 base, 6 bases remained unmatched. CDR1 is SGDLS and CDR2 is YYNGEE in the germline V gene. In nucleotides, the CDR3 is TGTGCCAGCAGCCTAGCCGGGACAGGGAACACCGGGGAGCTGTTTTTT. Protein product: CASSLAGTGNTGELFF.

CDR3 DNA sequence: TGTGCCAGCAGCTTAGACAGTTCCTATGGCTACACCTTC. This sequence encodes CASSLDSSYGYTF. The rearrangement links TRBV7-9 to TRBJ1-2; D unresolved. Germline CDR1 is SEHNR and CDR2 is FQNEAQ (reference sequence). Trimming pared 1 base from V and 4 bases from J, leaving 7 bases between. CDR3 length: 13 residues.

This sequence joins TRBV5-1 and TRBJ2-5; D may be TRBD2 (6 bases). Per germline, CDR1 SGHRS and CDR2 YFSETQ. Between the trimmed V and J ends, which lost 1 base and 7 bases, there was a span of 11 bases. The CDR3 is made up of 13 amino acids. DNA for the CDR3: TGCGCCAGCAGCTTGATGGCCGGGGGGACCCAGTACTTC. It codes for CASSLMAGGTQYF. The entire variable domain, with the rest obtained from reference TRBV5-1 and TRBJ2-5, is as follows: KAGVTQTPRYLIKTRGQQVTLSCSPISGHRSVSWYQQTPGQGLQFLFEYFSETQRNKGNFPGRFSGRQFSNSRSEMNVSTLELGDSALYLCASSLMAGGTQYFGPGTRLLVL.

The chain carries TRBV7-9 and TRBJ2-6; TRBD2 is a possible D gene (5 bases). Trimming shortened V by 1 base and J by 3 bases, and 7 bases separated the two germline ends. The CDR3 is made up of 15 amino acids. In germline, CDR1 is SEHNR, CDR2 FQNEAQ (reference sequence). CDR3 bases: TGTGCCAGCAGCTTAGATGGAGGTGGGGCCAACGTCCTGACTTTC. As protein: CASSLDGGGANVLTF.

The chain is built from TRBV7-9 and TRBJ1-1; D possibly corresponds to TRBD1 (5 bases). The CDR3 spans 15 residues. Germline values: CDR1 SEHNR, CDR2 FQNEAQ (reference sequence). The germline V and J ends were trimmed by 3 bases and 1 base, with 12 bases remaining between them. In DNA form, the CDR3 reads TGTGCCAGCAGCTTGGATTTGACAGCGAACACTGAAGCTTTCTTT. It codes for CASSLDLTANTEAFF.

The rearrangement links TRBV21-1 to TRBJ1-6; TRBD1 was called by the table and not checked on the DNA. TRBV21-1 is a recognized pseudogene. CDR3 length: 13 amino acids. This CDR3 is CASRAGENSPLHF. DNA of the CDR3: TGTGCCAGCCGGGCAGGGGAGAATTCACCCCTCCACTTT.

The chain is built from TRBV10-1 and TRBJ2-7; no firm D call. CDR3 length: 11 residues. The germline V gene encodes CDR1 WNHNN and CDR2 SYGVQD (reference sequence). The V end was cut by 3 bases, the J end by 4 bases, with 4 bases between. CDR3 in DNA: TGCGCCAGCAGTGATCGTTACGAGCAGTACTTC. Its translation: CASSDRYEQYF.

The rearrangement uses TRBV5-1 and TRBJ1-1, with a tentative D call TRBD1 (6 bases). The CDR3 runs to 16 residues. The germline CDR1 and CDR2 sequences are SGHRS and YFSETQ. Trimming removed 0 bases from V and 2 bases from J, with 14 bases in between. In DNA form, the CDR3 reads TGCGCCAGCAGCTTGGACAGGGAGGGGAGAAACACTGAAGCTTTCTTT. Its translation: CASSLDREGRNTEAFF. The whole variable domain, remainder taken from reference TRBV5-1 and TRBJ1-1, is KAGVTQTPRYLIKTRGQQVTLSCSPISGHRSVSWYQQTPGQGLQFLFEYFSETQRNKGNFPGRFSGRQFSNSRSEMNVSTLELGDSALYLCASSLDREGRNTEAFFGQGTRLTVV.

This clone showed up just once. The J gene is TRBJ1-2, the V gene TRBV4-1; 8 bases map to TRBD1. CDR1 is MGHRA and CDR2 is YSYEKL in the germline V gene. V lost 0 bases to trimming and J lost 4 bases; unmatched junction nucleotides: 7. This CDR3 spans 16 amino acids. The CDR3 DNA reads TGCGCCAGCAGCCAAGAAGGGCAGGGGGCAACCTATGGCTACACCTTC. Translating it yields CASSQEGQGATYGYTF.

For the CDR3, the DNA is TGTGCCAGCAGCCTTACCCCGACAGGGTTGGTAAACAATCAGCCCCAGCATTTT. It specifies CASSLTPTGLVNNQPQHF. The rearrangement joins TRBV27 to TRBJ1-5, with TRBD1 matching 7 bases. The ends lost 6 bases at V and 3 bases at J; junction bases unmatched: 17. This CDR3 region has 18 residues. Germline V gives CDR1 MNHEY, CDR2 SMNVEV (reference sequence).

The rearrangement joins TRBV10-2 to TRBJ1-2; the D gene is possibly TRBD1 (6 bases). The CDR3 has 13 amino acids. Germline V gene lookup returns CDR1 WSHSY and CDR2 SAAADI. Trimming stripped 6 bases from V and 4 bases from J, with 12 bases between. CDR3 DNA sequence: TGCGCCAGCAGCGCCGACAGGTTCTATGGCTACACCTTC. Its protein product is CASSADRFYGYTF.

CDR3 region: CASSPLQASEKNTGELFF. CDR3 nucleotide sequence: TGTGCCAGCTCACCATTGCAGGCTTCCGAAAAGAACACCGGGGAGCTGTTTTTT. The chain couples TRBV18 to TRBJ2-2, with D uncertain. V was clipped by 2 bases and J by 1 base, with 17 bases between them. The CDR3 consists of 18 residues. Germline CDR1 is KGHSH and CDR2 is LQKENI.

This clone was found a few times. The chain uses TRBV5-1 and TRBJ2-2; 9 bases line up with TRBD1. CDR3 length equals 15 residues. Germline V gene lookup returns CDR1 SGHRS and CDR2 YFSETQ. J gave up 7 bases and V 3 bases, and 7 bases lay outside the gene matches. CDR3 in amino acids: CASSSSGTGIGELFF. CDR3 coding DNA: TGCGCCAGCAGCTCCTCCGGGACAGGGATCGGGGAGCTGTTTTTT.

This rearrangement joins TRBV19 to TRBJ2-7; TRBD2 is a possible D gene (6 bases). The V and J ends lost 7 bases and 3 bases respectively, with 16 bases between them. Germline CDR1 LNHDA, CDR2 SQIVND (reference sequence). The CDR3 covers 14 residues. In nucleotides, the CDR3 is TGTGCCAGTACTCCCCCAGGAGGGGACTACGAGCAGTACTTC. Translated: CASTPPGGDYEQYF.

The J gene is TRBJ1-5, the V gene TRBV2; D unresolved. There are 13 residues in the CDR3. V was trimmed by 7 bases and J by 6 bases, leaving 13 bases between them. Germline V gives CDR1 SNHLY, CDR2 FYNNEI. CDR3 residues: CASTTEGSQPQHF. CDR3 sequence (DNA): TGTGCCAGCACCACCGAGGGCAGTCAGCCCCAGCATTTT.

The chain recombines TRBV7-2 with TRBJ1-4, with TRBD1 as a possible D gene (5 bases). Germline loops: CDR1 SGHTA, CDR2 FQGNSA. Between the trimmed V and J ends, which lost 4 bases and 10 bases, there was a span of 25 bases. This CDR3 region has 17 residues. The CDR3 loop is CASSSPQGGRLGAKLFF. The DNA for the CDR3 is TGTGCCAGCAGCTCCCCCCAGGGAGGGCGATTGGGTGCAAAACTGTTTTTT.

The chain is built from TRBV6-5 and TRBJ2-7; 7 bases match TRBD2. CDR1 and CDR2 from the germline V gene are MNHEY and SVGAGI. After removal of 2 bases from V and 3 bases from J, the junction contained 4 bases not matched to a gene. This CDR3 is built from 14 residues. The CDR3 coding sequence is TGTGCCAGCAGTTACGCTAGCGGTTTCTACGAGCAGTACTTC. Protein product: CASSYASGFYEQYF.

The chain links TRBV6-6 to TRBJ2-1; 14 bases fit TRBD2. The CDR3 sequence is 19 residues long. Losses at the gene ends were 6 bases for V and 5 bases for J; bases not matched to a gene: 15. Germline CDR1 is MNHNY and CDR2 is SVGAGI (reference sequence). In nucleotides, the CDR3 is TGTGCCAGCAGCCGACTAGCGGGAGGGACGGGGCTACGAGACAATGAGCAGTTCTTC. Protein product: CASSRLAGGTGLRDNEQFF.

V gene TRBV7-2 combines with J gene TRBJ1-6; 7 positions agree with TRBD1. J gave up 0 bases and V 0 bases, and 8 bases lay outside the gene matches. This CDR3 comprises 19 residues. Per germline, CDR1 SGHTA and CDR2 FQGNSA. The CDR3 coding sequence is TGTGCCAGCAGCTTAGCGTCCGGGACAGCGAGCTCCTATAATTCACCCCTCCACTTT. Protein product: CASSLASGTASSYNSPLHF.